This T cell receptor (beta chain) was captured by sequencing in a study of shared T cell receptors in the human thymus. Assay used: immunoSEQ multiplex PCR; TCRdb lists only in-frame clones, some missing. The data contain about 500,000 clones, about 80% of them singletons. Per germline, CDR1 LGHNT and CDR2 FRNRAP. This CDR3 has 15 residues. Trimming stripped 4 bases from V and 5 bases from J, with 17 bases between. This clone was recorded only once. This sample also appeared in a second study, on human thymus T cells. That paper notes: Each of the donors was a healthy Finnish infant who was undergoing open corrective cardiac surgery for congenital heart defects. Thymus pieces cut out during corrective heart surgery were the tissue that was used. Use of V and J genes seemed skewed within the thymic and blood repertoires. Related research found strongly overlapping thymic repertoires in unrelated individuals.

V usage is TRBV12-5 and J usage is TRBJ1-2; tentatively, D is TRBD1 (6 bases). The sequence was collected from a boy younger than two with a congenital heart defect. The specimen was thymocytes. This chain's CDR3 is CASGYPLQGGYGYTF. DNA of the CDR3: TGTGCTAGTGGTTATCCTTTACAGGGTGGGTATGGCTACACCTTC.